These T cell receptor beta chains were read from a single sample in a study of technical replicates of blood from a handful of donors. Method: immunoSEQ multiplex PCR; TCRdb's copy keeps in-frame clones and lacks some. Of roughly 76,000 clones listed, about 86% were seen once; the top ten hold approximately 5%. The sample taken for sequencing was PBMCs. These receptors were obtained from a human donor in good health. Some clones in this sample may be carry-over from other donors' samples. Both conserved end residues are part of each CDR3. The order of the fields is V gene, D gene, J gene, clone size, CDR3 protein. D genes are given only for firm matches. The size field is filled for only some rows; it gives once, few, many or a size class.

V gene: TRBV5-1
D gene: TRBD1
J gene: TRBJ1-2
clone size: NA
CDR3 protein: CASARTTGGVDGYTF

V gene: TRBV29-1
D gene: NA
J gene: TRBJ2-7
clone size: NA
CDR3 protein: CSVVVQTYEQYF

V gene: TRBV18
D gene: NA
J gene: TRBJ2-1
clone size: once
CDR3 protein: CASSPNSDPRGNEQFF

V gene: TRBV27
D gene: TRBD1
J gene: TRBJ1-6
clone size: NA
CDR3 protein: CASSRQQGSYNSPLHF

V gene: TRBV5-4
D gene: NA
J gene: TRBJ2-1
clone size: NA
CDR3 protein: CASSLGNSYNEQFF

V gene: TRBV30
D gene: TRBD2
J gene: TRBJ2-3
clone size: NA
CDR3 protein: CAWSAGLVTDTQYF

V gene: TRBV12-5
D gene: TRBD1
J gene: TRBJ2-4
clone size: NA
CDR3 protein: CASGTSDRWGNIQYF

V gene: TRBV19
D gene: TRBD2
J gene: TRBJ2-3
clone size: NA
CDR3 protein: CASSIPLARTDTQYF

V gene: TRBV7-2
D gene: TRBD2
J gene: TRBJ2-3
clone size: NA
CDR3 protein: CASSLGLAGGRTDTQYF

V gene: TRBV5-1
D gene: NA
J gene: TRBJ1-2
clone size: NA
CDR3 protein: CASSLDSQPYGYTF